These T cell receptor beta chains were read from a single sample in a study of blood T cell repertoires in COVID-19. Libraries were prepared by immunoSEQ multiplex PCR; TCRdb keeps only in-frame clonotypes and omits some of them. The repertoire holds more than 95,000 clones, with 85% as singletons. The material sequenced was peripheral blood. The receptors derive from a man aged 45 to 65 with acute or convalescent COVID-19. Both conserved end residues are part of each CDR3. The D gene is left open where the match is weak.

cdr3_length,j_call,v_call,d_call,cdr3_aa
13,TRBJ1-5,TRBV30,NA,CAWSRSSGQPQHF
15,TRBJ2-1,TRBV30,TRBD2,CAWSGGLAGVREQFF
16,TRBJ1-6,TRBV27,NA,CASSFPPGHYNSPLHF
20,TRBJ2-5,TRBV21-1,NA,CASSDRRLGLAYLYQETQYF
16,TRBJ1-2,TRBV11-1,TRBD1,CASSTGTGGGSDGYTF
15,TRBJ2-7,TRBV7-8,NA,CASSLGPSYSYEQYF
13,TRBJ2-7,TRBV5-1,NA,CASSKQGSYEQYF
16,TRBJ2-2,TRBV7-7,NA,CASSLVRTRNTGELFF
15,TRBJ2-7,TRBV3-1/TRBV3-2,TRBD2,CASSQGRTSVYEQYF
13,TRBJ2-7,TRBV6-5,NA,CASKSLYSYEQYF
16,TRBJ2-1,TRBV19,TRBD2,CASSAPGLAAYNEQFF
14,TRBJ1-6,TRBV30,NA,CAWSGRLNNSPLHF
14,TRBJ2-5,TRBV5-4,NA,CASSLKGDGGSQYF
18,TRBJ2-5,TRBV5-6,TRBD2,CASNFSMASGRTQETQYF
12,TRBJ2-1,TRBV9,NA,CASSTSGGRQFF
15,TRBJ1-1,TRBV7-9,TRBD1,CASSLTGQGTSEAFF
15,TRBJ1-4,TRBV27,TRBD1,CASSRKDRANEKLFF
17,TRBJ1-2,TRBV7-9,NA,CASSPYGTGTANYGYTF
14,TRBJ1-2,TRBV6-6,TRBD1,CASSYSQGANGYTF
18,TRBJ2-7,TRBV6-1,TRBD2,CASSEAWGGGGYSYEQYF
17,TRBJ2-5,TRBV9,TRBD2,CASSVLGKTSEQETQYF
16,TRBJ2-2,TRBV5-6,TRBD2,CASSLGLAGDGGELFF
15,TRBJ1-1,TRBV27,NA,CASSLYLGRNTEAFF
14,TRBJ2-7,TRBV11-2,NA,CASSPMAGTYEQYF
14,TRBJ2-5,TRBV3-1/TRBV3-2,NA,CASSPTRSRETQYF
14,TRBJ1-4,TRBV3-1/TRBV3-2,TRBD1,CASSLRTGSEKLFF
14,TRBJ1-6,TRBV11-2,NA,CASSHRGHNSPLHF
17,TRBJ2-3,TRBV7-3,TRBD2,CASSLAGGPPGTDTQYF